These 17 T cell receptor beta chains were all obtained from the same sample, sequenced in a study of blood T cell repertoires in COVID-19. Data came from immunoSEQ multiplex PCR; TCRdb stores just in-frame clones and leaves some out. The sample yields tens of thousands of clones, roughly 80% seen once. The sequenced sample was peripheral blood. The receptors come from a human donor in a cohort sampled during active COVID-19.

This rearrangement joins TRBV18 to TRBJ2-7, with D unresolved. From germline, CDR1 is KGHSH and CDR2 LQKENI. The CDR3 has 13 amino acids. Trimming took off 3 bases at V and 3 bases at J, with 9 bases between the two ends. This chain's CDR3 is CASSPPGGYEQYF. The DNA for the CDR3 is TGTGCCAGCTCACCCCCCGGCGGCTACGAGCAGTACTTC.

The CDR3 region is CASSPLRGTDTQYF. CDR3 bases: TGCGCCAGCAGCCCCCTAAGGGGGACAGATACGCAGTATTTT. The rearrangement joins TRBV5-1 to TRBJ2-3; D is perhaps TRBD1 (6 bases). CDR1 is SGHRS and CDR2 is YFSETQ in the germline V gene. V lost 4 bases to trimming and J lost 3 bases, with 12 bases between them. The CDR3 is made up of 14 amino acids. The full variable domain, in which reference TRBV5-1 and TRBJ2-3 provide the parts outside the CDR3, is KAGVTQTPRYLIKTRGQQVTLSCSPISGHRSVSWYQQTPGQGLQFLFEYFSETQRNKGNFPGRFSGRQFSNSRSEMNVSTLELGDSALYLCASSPLRGTDTQYFGPGTRLTVL.

The CDR3 DNA reads as TGTGCCAGCAGCTCCCGGGACATGGCCGAGCAGTACTTC. This gives the protein CASSSRDMAEQYF. This chain uses TRBV11-2 with TRBJ2-7; D possibly corresponds to TRBD1 (6 bases). CDR1 SGHAT and CDR2 FQNNGV come from the germline V gene. V lost 4 bases to trimming and J lost 6 bases, with 13 bases between them. CDR3 length: 13 amino acids.

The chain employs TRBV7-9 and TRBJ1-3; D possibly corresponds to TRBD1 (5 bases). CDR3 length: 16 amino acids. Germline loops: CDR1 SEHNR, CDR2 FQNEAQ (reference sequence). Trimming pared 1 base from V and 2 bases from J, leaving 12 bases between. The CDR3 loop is CASSLVGAGTGNTIYF. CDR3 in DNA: TGTGCCAGCAGCTTAGTTGGTGCAGGGACTGGAAACACCATATATTTT.

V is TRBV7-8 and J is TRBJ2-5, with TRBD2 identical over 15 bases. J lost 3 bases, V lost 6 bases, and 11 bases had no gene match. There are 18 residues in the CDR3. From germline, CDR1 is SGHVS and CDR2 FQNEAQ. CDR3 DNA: TGTGCCAGCAGGGGACTAGCGGGGGGACGCGGGGTGGAAGAGACCCAGTACTTC. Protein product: CASRGLAGGRGVEETQYF.

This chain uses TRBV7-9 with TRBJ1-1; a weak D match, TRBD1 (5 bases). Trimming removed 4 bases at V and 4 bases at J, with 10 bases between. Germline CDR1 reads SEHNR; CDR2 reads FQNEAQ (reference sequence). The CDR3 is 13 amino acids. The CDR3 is CASSSLGGTEAFF. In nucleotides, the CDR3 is TGTGCCAGCAGCTCCTTGGGGGGCACTGAAGCTTTCTTT.

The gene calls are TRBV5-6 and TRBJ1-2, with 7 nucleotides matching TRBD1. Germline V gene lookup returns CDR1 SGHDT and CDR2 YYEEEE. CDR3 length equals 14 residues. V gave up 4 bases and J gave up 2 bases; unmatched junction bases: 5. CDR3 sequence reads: CASSPTGANYGYTF. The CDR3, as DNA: TGTGCCAGCAGCCCTACAGGGGCAAACTATGGCTACACCTTC.

The DNA for the CDR3 is TGTGCCACCAGTGAAGTAGGCAGGGGAAACAATGAGCAGTTCTTC. This codes for CATSEVGRGNNEQFF. The genes are TRBV24-1 and TRBJ2-1; possible D gene TRBD1, 6 bases. In germline, CDR1 is KGHDR, CDR2 SFDVKD. Trimming left V 4 bases short and J 5 bases short, with 14 bases between. This CDR3 contains 15 residues.

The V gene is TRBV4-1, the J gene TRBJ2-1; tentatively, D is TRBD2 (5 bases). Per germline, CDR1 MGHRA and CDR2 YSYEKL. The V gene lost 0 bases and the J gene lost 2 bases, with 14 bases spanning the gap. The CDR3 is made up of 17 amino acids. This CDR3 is CASSQDPVTGTYNEQFF. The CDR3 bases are TGCGCCAGCAGCCAAGACCCCGTAACGGGAACCTACAATGAGCAGTTCTTC.

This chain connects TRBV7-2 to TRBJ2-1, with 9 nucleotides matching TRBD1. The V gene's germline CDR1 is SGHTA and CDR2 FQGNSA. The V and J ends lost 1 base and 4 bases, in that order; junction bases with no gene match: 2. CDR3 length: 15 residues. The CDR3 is CASSLGGTGYNEQFF. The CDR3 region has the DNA TGTGCCAGCAGCTTAGGTGGGACAGGGTACAATGAGCAGTTCTTC.

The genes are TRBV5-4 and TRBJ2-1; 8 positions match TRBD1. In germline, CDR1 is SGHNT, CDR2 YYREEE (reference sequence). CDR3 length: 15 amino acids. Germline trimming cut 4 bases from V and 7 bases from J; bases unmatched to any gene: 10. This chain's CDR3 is CASSLGQGSDNEQFF. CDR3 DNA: TGTGCCAGCAGCCTCGGACAGGGAAGTGATAATGAGCAGTTCTTC. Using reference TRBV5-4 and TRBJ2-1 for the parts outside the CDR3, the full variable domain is ETGVTQSPTHLIKTRGQQVTLRCSSQSGHNTVSWYQQALGQGPQFIFQYYREEENGRGNFPPRFSGLQFPNYSSELNVNALELDDSALYLCASSLGQGSDNEQFFGPGTRLTVL.

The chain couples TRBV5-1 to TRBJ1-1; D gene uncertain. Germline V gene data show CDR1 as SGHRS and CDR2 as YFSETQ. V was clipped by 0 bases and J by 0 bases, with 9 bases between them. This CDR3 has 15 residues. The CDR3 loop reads CASSLGASMNTEAFF. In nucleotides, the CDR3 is TGCGCCAGCAGCTTGGGGGCATCTATGAACACTGAAGCTTTCTTT.

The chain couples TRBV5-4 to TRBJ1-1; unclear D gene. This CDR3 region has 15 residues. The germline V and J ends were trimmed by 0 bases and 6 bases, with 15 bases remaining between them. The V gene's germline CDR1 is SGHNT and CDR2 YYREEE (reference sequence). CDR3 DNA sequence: TGTGCCAGCAGCTTGGGGGCAGGACCGAGGGCTGAAGCTTTCTTT. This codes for CASSLGAGPRAEAFF. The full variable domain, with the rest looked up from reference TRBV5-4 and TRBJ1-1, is ETGVTQSPTHLIKTRGQQVTLRCSSQSGHNTVSWYQQALGQGPQFIFQYYREEENGRGNFPPRFSGLQFPNYSSELNVNALELDDSALYLCASSLGAGPRAEAFFGQGTRLTVV.

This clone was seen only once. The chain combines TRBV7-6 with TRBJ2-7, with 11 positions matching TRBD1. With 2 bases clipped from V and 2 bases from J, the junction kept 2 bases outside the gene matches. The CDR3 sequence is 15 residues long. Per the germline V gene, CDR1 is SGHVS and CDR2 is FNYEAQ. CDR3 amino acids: CASSLKGQGAYEQYF. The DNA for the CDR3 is TGTGCCAGCAGCTTAAAGGGACAGGGGGCCTACGAGCAGTACTTC.

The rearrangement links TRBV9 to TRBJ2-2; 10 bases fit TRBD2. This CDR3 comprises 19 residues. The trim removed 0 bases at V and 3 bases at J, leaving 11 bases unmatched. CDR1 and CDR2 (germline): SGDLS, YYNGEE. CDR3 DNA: TGTGCCAGCAGCGTAGAAATGGGAGCGGGGGGGCGCGACACCGGGGAGCTGTTTTTT. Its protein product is CASSVEMGAGGRDTGELFF.

The CDR3 here is CASSLGGGATDTQYF. The CDR3 DNA reads TGTGCCAGCAGCCTTGGCGGGGGAGCCACAGATACGCAGTATTTT. V usage is TRBV7-3 and J usage is TRBJ2-3, with TRBD2 matching over 7 bases. The ends lost 5 bases at V and 2 bases at J; junction bases unmatched: 7. There are 15 residues in the CDR3. Germline V gene data show CDR1 as SGHTA and CDR2 as FQGTGA.

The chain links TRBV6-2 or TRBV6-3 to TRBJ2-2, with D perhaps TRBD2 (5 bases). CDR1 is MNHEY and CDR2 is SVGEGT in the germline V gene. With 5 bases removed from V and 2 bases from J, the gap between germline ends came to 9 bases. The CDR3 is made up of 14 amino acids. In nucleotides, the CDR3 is TGTGCCAGCAGTAGGACTCTTAACACCGGGGAGCTGTTTTTT. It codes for CASSRTLNTGELFF.